Listed below are T cell receptor beta chains from one sample, sequenced in a study of tumor-infiltrating lymphocytes in primary liver carcinoma. MiXCR was run by TCRdb on the multiplex PCR reads, yielding one entry per CDR3 protein. The repertoire has about 210,000 distinct CDR3 sequences, around four fifths of them found once; the top ten carry approximately 18%. Sequenced material: tumor tissue from primary liver carcinoma. These receptors came from a man aged 40-49 years with primary liver carcinoma and hepatitis B virus infection. The CDR3 runs from the conserved cysteine through the conserved F or W. A D gene is named only where the DNA matches it firmly. Some rows mark clone size as missing; the rest say once, few, many or name a class of expanded clone.

d_gene,j_gene,abundance,v_gene,CDR3nt,CDR3aa
TRBD2,TRBJ2-1,.,TRBV4-3,TGCACCAGCAGCCAAGACCTAGCGGGGGGGCCGTACAATGAGCAGTTCTTC,CTSSQDLAGGPYNEQFF
TRBD2,TRBJ2-2,.,TRBV7-9,TGTGCAAGCAGTAGCGGGTGGGCACCCACCGGGGAGCTGTTTTTT,CASSSGWAPTGELFF
TRBD2,TRBJ2-2,few,TRBV5-6,TGTGCCAGTAACTTATGGGGACTAGTGCGGACGACCGGGGAGCTGTTTTTT,CASNLWGLVRTTGELFF
.,TRBJ1-2,.,TRBV30,TGTGTCTGGAGTGGTCAGATCTATGGTTACACCTTC,CVWSGQIYGYTF
TRBD1,TRBJ1-1,once,TRBV29-1,TGCAGCATAGGACAGGGGTTGAGGAACACTGAATCTTTCTTC,CSIGQGLRNTESFF
.,TRBJ2-3,many,TRBV6-2/TRBV6-3,TGTGCCAGCAGTCTTCTAGCAGATACGCAGTATTTT,CASSLLADTQYF
.,TRBJ1-4,.,TRBV5-1,TGCCCCAGCAGTCGCGACAGACCCACTAATGAAAAACTGTTTTTT,CPSSRDRPTNEKLFF
TRBD2,TRBJ2-1,.,TRBV29-1,TGCAGCGTTGTACTAGCGGGAGGTCGCTTCAGCCAAGAGACCCAGTTCTTC,CSVVLAGGRFSQETQFF
.,TRBJ2-3,.,TRBV5-5,TGTACCAGCAGCTTCAATGGGCACAGCACAGATACGCAGTATTTT,CTSSFNGHSTDTQYF
TRBD1,TRBJ2-1,many,TRBV28,TGTGCCAGCACTACAAACAGGGGGCGGGTAGGTGAGCAGTTCTTC,CASTTNRGRVGEQFF
TRBD2,TRBJ2-2,.,TRBV12-3/TRBV12-4,TGTGCAAGCACCCTGACTAGCGGGAGCACCGGGGGGCTATTTTTT,CASTLTSGSTGGLFF
.,TRBJ2-1,.,TRBV29-1,TGCAGCGTTGTCTGGTGCCAGAGCGGTGAGAAGTTCTTC,CSVVWCQSGEKFF
.,TRBJ2-5,.,TRBV29-1,TGCAGTGTGTGGGGGATAGGGGGGACCCACTACTTC,CSVWGIGGTHYF
.,TRBJ2-6,.,TRBV4-1,TGTGCCAGTAGCCAAGAAGCAAGCTCTGGGACCAACGTCCTGACTTTC,CASSQEASSGTNVLTF
.,TRBJ2-7,.,TRBV6-6,TGTGCCAGCAGCCAGGGTGGTGAACGGTACTTC,CASSQGGERYF
TRBD2,TRBJ2-5,.,TRBV11-2,TGTGCCAACAGTCGTTGGACTAGTCCAGCGGAGACCCAGTACTTC,CANSRWTSPAETQYF
.,TRBJ2-3,.,TRBV14,TGCGCCAGCAGTCAACGACATGGGAGAGGGACAGATACGCAGTATTTT,CASSQRHGRGTDTQYF
.,TRBJ2-2,.,TRBV19,TGTGCCAGTAGTATTCAAATTGCAGCGAACACCGAGGAGCTGTTTTTT,CASSIQIAANTEELFF
.,TRBJ2-4,.,TRBV5-4,TGTGCCAGCAGCTTGGTGGCAGGCGGTAAAAACATTCAGTACTTC,CASSLVAGGKNIQYF
TRBD1,TRBJ1-1,.,TRBV6-2/TRBV6-3,TGTGTCAGTAGTTGGACAGGGGGTAACACTGAAGCTTTCTTT,CVSSWTGGNTEAFF
.,TRBJ2-5,.,TRBV6-6,TGTGCCGGCAGTGAACCCGGGAGTCGGGAGACCCAGTACTTC,CAGSEPGSRETQYF
.,TRBJ1-1,.,TRBV6-1,TGTCCTAGCAGTGATGGTAGGAACACTGACGCTTTCTTT,CPSSDGRNTDAFF
.,TRBJ1-1,.,TRBV5-4,TGTGCCAGCAGCTTGGAACAGGGCGGGGACGCTGAAGCTTTCTTT,CASSLEQGGDAEAFF
.,TRBJ2-1,few,TRBV5-5,TGTACCAGCAGCTTAAACGGGTCTTACAATGAGCAGTTCTTC,CTSSLNGSYNEQFF
.,TRBJ2-7,.,TRBV13,TGTACCAGCAGCTTAGGGGGTGAGGGGGACGGCAAGCAGTACTTC,CTSSLGGEGDGKQYF
TRBD1,TRBJ2-7,.,TRBV29-1,TGCAGCGCCCGAAACACAGGGGTCTACGATCAGTACTTC,CSARNTGVYDQYF
.,TRBJ1-2,.,TRBV11-2,TGTGCCAGCAGCGTCGGGAGAGGTGGATGCTACACCTTC,CASSVGRGGCYTF
.,TRBJ2-7,.,TRBV6-5,TGTGCCAGCAGTAAGACATGGTGGGCCTACGAGCAGTTTTTC,CASSKTWWAYEQFF
.,TRBJ1-2,.,TRBV11-1,TGTGCCAGCAGCTTAGCGCCCCAAGGCGGGGGCTACACCTTC,CASSLAPQGGGYTF
TRBD2,TRBJ2-1,.,TRBV18,TGTGCCAGCTCCCTTGCCGGGACTAGCGGGAGTAGGACCTACAATGAGCAGTTCTTC,CASSLAGTSGSRTYNEQFF
TRBD2,TRBJ2-7,once,TRBV28,TGTGCCAGCAGTTCGGGACTAAAGGGAGTGAGTGAGCAGTACTTC,CASSSGLKGVSEQYF
.,TRBJ1-6,.,TRBV10-3,TGTGCCATCAGGAACTCCCTAAGTTCACCCCTCCACTTT,CAIRNSLSSPLHF
TRBD2,TRBJ2-1,.,TRBV29-1,TGCAGCATCCCTAGCGGGAGTCTTGACCAGTTCTTC,CSIPSGSLDQFF
TRBD2,TRBJ2-7,.,TRBV19,TGTGGCACCGAAGGGATTAGCGGGAGCCCCTACGAGCAGTACTTC,CGTEGISGSPYEQYF
.,TRBJ2-1,once,TRBV29-1,TGCAGCGTTGGACTAGTGGGATGGTTCTACAATGTGCAGTTCTTC,CSVGLVGWFYNVQFF
TRBD1,TRBJ2-7,.,TRBV10-3,TGTGCCATCAGTGGGGGAAAGGGGGCCCCAAAAGACTATGAGCAGTACTTC,CAISGGKGAPKDYEQYF
TRBD2,TRBJ2-1,.,TRBV6-7,TGTGCCAGTAGTTACCCGGCTAGCGGGAATTTTAGCTCCTACAATGAGAAGTTCTTC,CASSYPASGNFSSYNEKFF
TRBD1,TRBJ2-7,few,TRBV6-6,TGTGCCGGTAGCCCTGGACTAAACAGGGGGCAGAACTACGAGCAGTACTTC,CAGSPGLNRGQNYEQYF
.,TRBJ2-1,many,TRBV30,TGTGCCTGGAGTCCATCCCTGGGGGGTAGTGAGCAGTTCTTC,CAWSPSLGGSEQFF
TRBD2,TRBJ2-1,many,TRBV4-1,TGCGCCAGCAGCCAAGGGACTAGCGGGGGGGCCTTCGAGTTCTTC,CASSQGTSGGAFEFF
TRBD2,TRBJ2-7,.,TRBV29-1,TGCAACGTGGAAGGGACTAGCGGTACCCTTTGGGAGCAGTACTTC,CNVEGTSGTLWEQYF
TRBD2,TRBJ2-7,.,TRBV4-2,TGTGCCAGTAGCCTGTCCTACGGGAGGGGCAGGAGAGAGCATTACTTC,CASSLSYGRGRREHYF
TRBD1,TRBJ2-4,.,TRBV6-1,TGTGCCAGCGCCACAGGGGGGTTCGGCAAAAACATTCAGTACTTC,CASATGGFGKNIQYF